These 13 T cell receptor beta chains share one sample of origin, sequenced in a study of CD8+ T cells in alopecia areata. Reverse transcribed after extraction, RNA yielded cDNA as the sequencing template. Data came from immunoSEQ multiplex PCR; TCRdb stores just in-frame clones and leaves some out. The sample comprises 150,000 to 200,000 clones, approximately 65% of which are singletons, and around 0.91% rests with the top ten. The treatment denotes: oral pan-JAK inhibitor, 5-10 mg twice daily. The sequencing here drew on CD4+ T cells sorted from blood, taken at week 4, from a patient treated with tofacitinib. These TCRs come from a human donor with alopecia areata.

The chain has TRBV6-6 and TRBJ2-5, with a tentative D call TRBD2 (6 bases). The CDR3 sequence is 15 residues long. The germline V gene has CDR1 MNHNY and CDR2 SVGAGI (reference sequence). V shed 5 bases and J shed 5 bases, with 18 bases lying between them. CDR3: CASSLRGNVGETQYF. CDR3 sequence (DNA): TGTGCCAGCAGTCTACGGGGGAATGTAGGGGAGACCCAGTACTTC.

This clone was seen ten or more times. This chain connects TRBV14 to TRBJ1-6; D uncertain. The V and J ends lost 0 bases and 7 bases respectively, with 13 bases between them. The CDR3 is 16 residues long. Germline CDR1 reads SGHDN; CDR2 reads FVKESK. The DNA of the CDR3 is TGTGCCAGCAGCCAAGATCTGGGTTCTGTCAATTCACCCCTCCACTTT. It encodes CASSQDLGSVNSPLHF.

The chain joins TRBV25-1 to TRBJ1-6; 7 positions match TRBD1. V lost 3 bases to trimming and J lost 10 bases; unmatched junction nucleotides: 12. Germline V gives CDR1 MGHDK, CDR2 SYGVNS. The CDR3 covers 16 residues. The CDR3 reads CASSDTKRGQRSPLHF. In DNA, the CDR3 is TGTGCCAGCAGTGATACCAAAAGGGGACAGCGATCACCCCTCCACTTT.

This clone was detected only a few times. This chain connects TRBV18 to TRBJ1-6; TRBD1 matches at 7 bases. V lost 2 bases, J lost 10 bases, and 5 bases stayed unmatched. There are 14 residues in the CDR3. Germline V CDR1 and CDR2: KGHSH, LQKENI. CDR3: CASSPFDRDSPLHF. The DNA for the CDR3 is TGTGCCAGCTCACCATTCGACAGGGACTCACCCCTCCACTTT.

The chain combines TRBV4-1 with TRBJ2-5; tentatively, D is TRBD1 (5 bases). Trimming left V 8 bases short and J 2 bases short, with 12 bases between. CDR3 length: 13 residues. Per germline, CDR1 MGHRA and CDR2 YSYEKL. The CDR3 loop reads CASGRALQETQYF. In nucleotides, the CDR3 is TGCGCCAGCGGCAGGGCCCTACAAGAGACCCAGTACTTC.

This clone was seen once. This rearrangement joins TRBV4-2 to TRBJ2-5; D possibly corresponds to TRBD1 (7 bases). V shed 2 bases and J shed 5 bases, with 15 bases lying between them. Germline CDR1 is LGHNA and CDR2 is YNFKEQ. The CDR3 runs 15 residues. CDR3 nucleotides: TGTGCCAGCAGCCAAAACAGGGGAGCGGGCGAGACCCAGTACTTC. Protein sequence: CASSQNRGAGETQYF.

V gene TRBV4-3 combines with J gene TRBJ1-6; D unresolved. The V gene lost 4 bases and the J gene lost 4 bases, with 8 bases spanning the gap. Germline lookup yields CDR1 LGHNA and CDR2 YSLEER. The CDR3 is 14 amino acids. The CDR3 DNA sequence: TGCGCCAGCAGCCCGGACGGTTATAATTCACCCCTCCACTTT. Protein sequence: CASSPDGYNSPLHF.

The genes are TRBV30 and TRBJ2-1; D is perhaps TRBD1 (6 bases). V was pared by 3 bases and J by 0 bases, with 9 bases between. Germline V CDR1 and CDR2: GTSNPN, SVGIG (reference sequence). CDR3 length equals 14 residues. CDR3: CAWSRGGSYNEQFF. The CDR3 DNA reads TGTGCCTGGAGCCGAGGGGGCTCCTACAATGAGCAGTTCTTC.

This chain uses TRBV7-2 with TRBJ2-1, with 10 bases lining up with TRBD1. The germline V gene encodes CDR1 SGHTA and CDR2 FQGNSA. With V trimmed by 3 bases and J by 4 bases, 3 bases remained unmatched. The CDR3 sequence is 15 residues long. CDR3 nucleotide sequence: TGTGCCAGCAGCTTCCCGGGACAGGGGTACAATGAGCAGTTCTTC. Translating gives CASSFPGQGYNEQFF.

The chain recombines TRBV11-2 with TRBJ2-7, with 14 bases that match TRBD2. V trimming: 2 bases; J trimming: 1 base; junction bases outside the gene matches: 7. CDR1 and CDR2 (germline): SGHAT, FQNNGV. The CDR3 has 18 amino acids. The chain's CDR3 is CASSLTGTSGGRSYEQYF. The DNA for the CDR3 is TGTGCCAGCAGCTTAACCGGGACTAGCGGGGGCCGATCCTACGAGCAGTACTTC.

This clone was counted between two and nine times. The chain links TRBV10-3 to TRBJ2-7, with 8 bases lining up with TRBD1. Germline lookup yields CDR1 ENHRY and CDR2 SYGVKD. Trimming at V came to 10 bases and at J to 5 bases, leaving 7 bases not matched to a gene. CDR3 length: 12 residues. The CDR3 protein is CATKDRVDEQYF. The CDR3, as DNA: TGTGCCACCAAGGACAGGGTAGACGAGCAGTACTTC.

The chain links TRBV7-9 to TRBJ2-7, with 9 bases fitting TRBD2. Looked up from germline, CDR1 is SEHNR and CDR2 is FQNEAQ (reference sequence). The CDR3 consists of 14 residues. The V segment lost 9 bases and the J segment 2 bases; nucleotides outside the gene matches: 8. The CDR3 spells CARDRTSGPYEQYF. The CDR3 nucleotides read TGTGCCAGGGATCGTACTAGCGGGCCCTACGAGCAGTACTTC.

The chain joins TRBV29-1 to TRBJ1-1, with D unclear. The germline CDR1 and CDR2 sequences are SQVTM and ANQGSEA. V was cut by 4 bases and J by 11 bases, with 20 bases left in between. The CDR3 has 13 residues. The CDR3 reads CSVVIGIIPSAFF. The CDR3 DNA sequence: TGCAGCGTTGTGATAGGGATCATCCCCTCGGCTTTCTTT.